The 13 T cell receptor beta chains reported below all come from one sample, sequenced in a study of blood T cell repertoires in COVID-19. Repertoires were generated with immunoSEQ multiplex PCR, while TCRdb's copy carries only in-frame clones and drops some. In the table there are 50,000 to 65,000 clones, around 93% of which are singletons. The source material was peripheral blood. The source is a middle-aged man with active COVID-19.

V is TRBV7-3 and J is TRBJ2-5, with TRBD1 identical over 7 bases. The CDR3 sequence is 13 residues long. The ends lost 4 bases at V and 5 bases at J; junction bases unmatched: 4. Germline assignment: CDR1 SGHTA and CDR2 FQGTGA. DNA for the CDR3: TGTGCCAGCAGCTCCTCCAGGGGGGAGACCCAGTACTTC. Translating gives CASSSSRGETQYF.

The J gene is TRBJ1-1, the V gene TRBV6-1, with D possibly matching TRBD1 (6 bases). The germline V and J ends were trimmed by 0 bases and 3 bases, with 17 bases remaining between them. Germline V gene lookup returns CDR1 MNHNS and CDR2 SASEGT. This CDR3 contains 17 residues. DNA of the CDR3: TGTGCCAGCAGTGAAGCGCTTCTGGGGGCCGGGTACACTGAAGCTTTCTTT. This translates into CASSEALLGAGYTEAFF.

The gene calls are TRBV6-4 and TRBJ2-2, with 8 bases fitting TRBD1. CDR3 length: 14 residues. Germline V CDR1 and CDR2: MRHNA, SNTAGT. V shed 0 bases and J 6 bases; nucleotides not matched to a gene: 0. The CDR3 reads CASSDSQGAGELFF. DNA of the CDR3: TGTGCCAGCAGTGACTCACAGGGGGCCGGGGAGCTGTTTTTT.

The rearrangement joins TRBV6-5 to TRBJ2-5; TRBD2 matches at 13 bases. The V and J ends lost 2 bases and 5 bases, in that order; junction bases with no gene match: 5. The CDR3 is 16 amino acids. Germline CDR1 is MNHEY and CDR2 is SVGAGI. For the CDR3, the DNA is TGTGCCAGCAGTTACACGGGACTAGCGGGAAGCGAGACCCAGTACTTC. Translating it yields CASSYTGLAGSETQYF.

CDR3 DNA: TGTGCCAGCAGCCCGGAGAGGCGGGAGGGCGTCGAGCAGTACTTC. This encodes CASSPERREGVEQYF. The V call is TRBV5-4, the J call TRBJ2-7; 9 positions agree with TRBD2. The CDR3 is made up of 15 amino acids. V was clipped by 4 bases and J by 6 bases; unmatched bases: 11. In germline, CDR1 is SGHNT, CDR2 YYREEE (reference sequence).

This clone turned up a few times. The CDR3 DNA reads TGTGCCTGCAACCGACACGGGACAACTAATGAAAAACTGTTTTTT. Amino acid sequence: CACNRHGTTNEKLFF. This chain uses TRBV30 with TRBJ1-4; no clear D. CDR3 length: 15 amino acids. Germline CDR1 and CDR2: GTSNPN and SVGIG (reference sequence). V gave up 6 bases and J gave up 0 bases, with 14 bases separating them. Based on the CDR3 plus reference TRBV30 and TRBJ1-4, the full variable domain is SQTIHQWPATLVQPVGSPLSLECTVEGTSNPNLYWYRQAAGRGLQLLFYSVGIGQISSEVPQNLSASRPQDRQFILSSKKLLLSDSGFYLCACNRHGTTNEKLFFGSGTQLSVL.

V and J are TRBV2 and TRBJ1-1; D perhaps matches TRBD1 (6 bases). The CDR3 sequence is 16 residues long. The germline CDR1 and CDR2 sequences are SNHLY and FYNNEI. Deletions cut 6 bases from V and 1 base from J, with 18 bases between. CDR3 sequence: CASSVRTVSKNTEAFF. The DNA for the CDR3 is TGTGCCAGCAGCGTACGGACAGTTTCTAAGAACACTGAAGCTTTCTTT.

CDR3 in DNA: TGTGCCAGCAGCTCAGGGACTAGCGGCTACGAGCAGTACTTC. Translating gives CASSSGTSGYEQYF. The gene calls are TRBV3-1 (or the pseudogene TRBV3-2) and TRBJ2-7; 11 nucleotides match TRBD2. V dropped 5 bases and J dropped 3; count of bases not matched to a gene: 3. Germline V gene data show CDR1 as LGHDT and CDR2 as YNNKEL (reference sequence). CDR3 size: 14 residues.

This chain uses TRBV5-1 with TRBJ2-7, with 8 bases aligning to TRBD1. The CDR3 length is 15 residues. The junction had 7 bases not matched to a gene; V was cut back by 2 bases and J by 3 bases. Germline V gives CDR1 SGHRS, CDR2 YFSETQ. The CDR3 DNA reads as TGCGCCAGCAGCTTCTTAACAGGGGGTGACTACGAGCAGTACTTC. Its translation is CASSFLTGGDYEQYF. Full variable domain (outside the CDR3, taken from reference TRBV5-1 and TRBJ2-7): KAGVTQTPRYLIKTRGQQVTLSCSPISGHRSVSWYQQTPGQGLQFLFEYFSETQRNKGNFPGRFSGRQFSNSRSEMNVSTLELGDSALYLCASSFLTGGDYEQYFGPGTRLTVT.

The chain couples TRBV11-1 to TRBJ2-7; TRBD1 agrees at 8 bases. This CDR3 has 13 amino acids. CDR1 and CDR2 from the germline V gene are SGHAT and FQDESV (reference sequence). Unmatched junction bases numbered 5, after V lost 5 bases and J lost 5 bases. CDR3 region: CASSPVTGDEQYF. Here the CDR3 DNA reads TGTGCCAGCAGCCCGGTGACAGGGGACGAGCAGTACTTC.

The V call is TRBV5-4, the J call TRBJ2-5, with 8 bases lining up with TRBD1. This CDR3 is built from 13 residues. V was pared by 4 bases and J by 3 bases, with 2 bases of the junction left unmatched. CDR1 SGHNT and CDR2 YYREEE come from the germline V gene (reference sequence). CDR3 protein: CASSVTGEETQYF. The CDR3 DNA sequence: TGTGCCAGCAGCGTGACAGGGGAAGAGACCCAGTACTTC. Together with reference TRBV5-4 and TRBJ2-5, the CDR3 gives the full variable domain: ETGVTQSPTHLIKTRGQQVTLRCSSQSGHNTVSWYQQALGQGPQFIFQYYREEENGRGNFPPRFSGLQFPNYSSELNVNALELDDSALYLCASSVTGEETQYFGPGTRLLVL.

This chain uses TRBV28 with TRBJ1-6; 7 positions agree with TRBD1. Germline values: CDR1 MDHEN, CDR2 SYDVKM. The V gene end was trimmed by 11 bases and the J gene end by 11 bases; junction bases not matched to a gene: 15. The CDR3 length is 14 residues. CDR3 loop: CAHSEGGASAPLHF. The CDR3 nucleotides are TGTGCCCATAGTGAAGGGGGCGCATCGGCACCCCTCCACTTT.

The chain employs TRBV28 and TRBJ2-7; 7 bases are a match to TRBD1. CDR1 is MDHEN and CDR2 is SYDVKM in the germline V gene. V lost 5 bases and J lost 4; bases outside the gene matches: 11. The CDR3 has 15 amino acids. This chain's CDR3 is CASSPTGQKAYEQYF. CDR3 nucleotides: TGTGCCAGCAGTCCGACGGGACAGAAAGCTTACGAGCAGTACTTC.